The 31 T cell receptor beta chains below all came from one sample that was sequenced in a study of CD8+ T cells in alopecia areata. Treatment in this sample: oral pan-JAK inhibitor, 5-10 mg twice daily. RNA was isolated and reverse transcribed to cDNA, the sequencing template. Generated by immunoSEQ multiplex PCR, the TCRdb table keeps only in-frame clones and is missing some. The sample has some 220,000 clones, more than 45% seen once. The source was CD4+ T cells sorted from blood, collected at week 4, from a patient treated with tofacitinib. The receptors here all came from a human donor with alopecia areata.

The J gene is TRBJ1-2, the V gene TRBV7-2, with D maybe TRBD1 (5 bases). With 1 base removed from V and 8 bases from J, the gap between germline ends came to 11 bases. The CDR3 has 13 residues. Germline V gene lookup returns CDR1 SGHTA and CDR2 FQGNSA. CDR3 in DNA: TGTGCCAGCAGCTTAGGGGGCCTCTCGGGCTACACCTTC. This gives the protein CASSLGGLSGYTF.

The V and J genes are TRBV18 and TRBJ2-3; D may match TRBD1 or TRBD2 (5 bases each). This CDR3 is built from 14 residues. Deletions cut 3 bases from V and 4 bases from J, with 11 bases between. Germline CDR1 is KGHSH and CDR2 is LQKENI. CDR3 region: CASSPVGTPDTQYF. CDR3 nucleotides: TGTGCCAGCTCACCTGTGGGGACCCCAGATACGCAGTATTTT.

This clone was seen ten or more times. J is TRBJ1-2 and V is TRBV7-2; D ambiguous. Trimming stripped 7 bases from V and 0 bases from J, with 12 bases between. CDR1 is SGHTA, CDR2 FQGNSA, per germline. CDR3 size: 14 residues. The CDR3 protein is CASTSHEANYGYTF. The CDR3 DNA reads TGTGCCAGCACCTCCCATGAAGCTAACTATGGCTACACCTTC. The full variable domain, completed using reference TRBV7-2 and TRBJ1-2, is GAGVSQSPSNKVTEKGKDVELRCDPISGHTALYWYRQSLGQGLEFLIYFQGNSAPDKSGLPSDRFSAERTGGSVSTLTIQRTQQEDSAVYLCASTSHEANYGYTFGSGTRLTVV.

Concerning this clone: Within the sample, other DNA sequences also encode this same CDR3. The chain links TRBV5-1 to TRBJ2-5, with D unresolved. Trimming cost V 0 bases and J 4 bases, with 4 bases left between them. Germline V lookup: CDR1 SGHRS, CDR2 YFSETQ. The CDR3 covers 12 residues. The CDR3 coding sequence is TGCGCCAGCAGCTTGGTTGGAGAGACCCAGTACTTC. Its translation is CASSLVGETQYF.

This clone came up a few times. V and J are TRBV7-2 and TRBJ2-1; the D gene is possibly TRBD2 (6 bases). V was cut by 5 bases and J by 1 base, with 9 bases left in between. CDR1 and CDR2 from the germline V gene are SGHTA and FQGNSA. This CDR3 comprises 14 residues. The CDR3 DNA follows: TGTGCCAGCAGCCTAGGGACTTCCTACAATGAGCAGTTCTTC. This codes for CASSLGTSYNEQFF.

The chain links TRBV15 to TRBJ1-5; D is ambiguous. CDR1 and CDR2 (germline): LNHNV, YYDKDF (reference sequence). V lost 1 base to trimming and J lost 1 base, with 5 bases between them. The CDR3 consists of 14 residues. In DNA, the CDR3 is TGTGCCACCAGCAGAGCCGGGAGCAATCAGCCCCAGCATTTT. Protein sequence: CATSRAGSNQPQHF.

The chain has TRBV12-5 and TRBJ2-4, with TRBD1 matching 8 bases. The CDR3 runs 12 residues. After removal of 7 bases from V and 10 bases from J, the junction contained 6 bases not matched to a gene. The germline V gene encodes CDR1 LGHNT and CDR2 FRNRAP. CDR3 protein: CASALDREIQYF. The CDR3 DNA reads TGTGCTAGTGCCCTGGACAGGGAGATTCAGTACTTC.

The rearrangement uses TRBV6-1 and TRBJ1-1, with 7 bases fitting TRBD1. The CDR3 length is 13 residues. In germline, CDR1 is MNHNS, CDR2 SASEGT. The J segment lost 1 base and the V segment lost 10 bases, leaving 6 bases of the junction unmatched. CDR3 DNA sequence: TGTGCCACCCTGACAGGGTGGAACACTGAAGCTTTCTTT. Amino acid sequence: CATLTGWNTEAFF.

The gene calls are TRBV7-2 and TRBJ1-1, with 7 nucleotides matching TRBD1. V was clipped by 5 bases and J by 7 bases; unmatched bases: 4. The germline CDR1 and CDR2 sequences are SGHTA and FQGNSA. The CDR3 is 12 residues long. CDR3 amino acids: CASSIQGIEAFF. CDR3 nucleotides: TGTGCCAGCAGCATACAGGGGATTGAAGCTTTCTTT.

The V gene is TRBV29-1, the J gene TRBJ2-1; D not certain. Germline V lookup: CDR1 SQVTM, CDR2 ANQGSEA. Deletions cut 8 bases from V and 2 bases from J, with 7 bases between. The CDR3 spans 11 residues. The CDR3 coding sequence is TGCAGCACCGCGGCCTACAATGAGCAGTTCTTC. This sequence encodes CSTAAYNEQFF.

In its sample, this clone was seen a few times. The genes are TRBV19 and TRBJ2-1; 12 nucleotides align to TRBD2. Germline lookup yields CDR1 LNHDA and CDR2 SQIVND (reference sequence). V dropped 3 bases and J dropped 6; count of bases not matched to a gene: 3. CDR3 length: 15 amino acids. The chain's CDR3 is CASSIASGGANEQFF. CDR3 DNA: TGTGCCAGTAGTATCGCTAGCGGGGGGGCCAATGAGCAGTTCTTC.

The V and J genes are TRBV25-1 and TRBJ1-2; D call uncertain. From germline, CDR1 is MGHDK and CDR2 SYGVNS. There are 13 residues in the CDR3. V dropped 7 bases and J dropped 4 bases, with 13 bases sitting between them. The CDR3 protein is CASKSTELYGYTF. Here the CDR3 DNA reads TGTGCCAGCAAGTCAACAGAACTCTATGGCTACACCTTC.

This chain connects TRBV30 to TRBJ2-6, with D hard to call. V lost 2 bases, J lost 0 bases, and 8 bases lay in between. Per the germline V gene, CDR1 is GTSNPN and CDR2 is SVGIG (reference sequence). This CDR3 contains 15 residues. As DNA, the CDR3 is TGTGCCTGGAGTATCGGCAGCTCTGGGGCCAACGTCCTGACTTTC. Its protein product is CAWSIGSSGANVLTF.

The rearrangement uses TRBV7-2 and TRBJ2-7; 7 bases fit TRBD1. Germline CDR1 reads SGHTA; CDR2 reads FQGNSA. The CDR3 is 13 amino acids. V lost 5 bases to trimming and J lost 4 bases; unmatched junction nucleotides: 5. The CDR3 loop is CASSIGTVYEQYF. The CDR3 DNA sequence: TGTGCCAGCAGCATCGGGACAGTTTACGAGCAGTACTTC.

This chain joins TRBV27 and TRBJ1-1, with a tentative D call TRBD1 (6 bases). The CDR3 loop spans 13 amino acids. In germline, CDR1 is MNHEY, CDR2 SMNVEV (reference sequence). With 8 bases removed from V and 1 base from J, the gap between germline ends came to 11 bases. CDR3 sequence reads: CASGQKPNTEAFF. As DNA, the CDR3 is TGTGCCAGCGGACAGAAACCGAACACTGAAGCTTTCTTT.

This clone was observed a few times. Other DNA sequences of this sample code for an identical CDR3. V gene TRBV20-1 combines with J gene TRBJ2-5, with unresolved D. The CDR3 totals 10 residues. The ends were cut back, 3 bases at V and 5 bases at J, with 4 bases in the middle. Germline V gives CDR1 DFQATT, CDR2 SNEGSKA (reference sequence). This chain's CDR3 is CSASTETQYF. For the CDR3, the DNA is TGCAGTGCTAGTACTGAGACCCAGTACTTC.

V and J are TRBV7-2 and TRBJ1-1; D call uncertain. V dropped 5 bases and J dropped 7 bases, with 17 bases sitting between them. The CDR3 is 14 amino acids. From germline, CDR1 is SGHTA and CDR2 FQGNSA. The CDR3 DNA sequence: TGTGCCAGCAGCGACACTACCGGTGTAGGTGAAGCTTTCTTT. This gives the protein CASSDTTGVGEAFF.

The chain couples TRBV6-5 to TRBJ1-2; 8 bases map to TRBD1. This CDR3 region has 15 residues. The V and J ends lost 0 bases and 7 bases, in that order; junction bases with no gene match: 7. Looked up from germline, CDR1 is MNHEY and CDR2 is SVGAGI. The CDR3 is CASSYSDRGATGYTF. CDR3 bases: TGTGCCAGCAGTTACTCTGACAGGGGAGCTACTGGCTACACCTTC.

Note on this clone: The same CDR3 is also encoded by other DNA sequences in this sample. The DNA of the CDR3 is TGTGCCAGCAGTTTAAGGGGTAGCACTGAAGCTTTCTTT. Translated: CASSLRGSTEAFF. The chain combines TRBV27 with TRBJ1-1, with TRBD1 as a possible D gene (5 bases). Germline V lookup: CDR1 MNHEY, CDR2 SMNVEV (reference sequence). V lost 2 bases, J lost 4 bases, and 8 bases lay in between. The CDR3 is 13 residues long.

The rearrangement links TRBV2 to TRBJ1-1; unclear D gene. Germline loops: CDR1 SNHLY, CDR2 FYNNEI. CDR3 length: 13 residues. V lost 4 bases and J lost 1, with 7 bases in between. CDR3 nucleotide sequence: TGTGCCAGCAGTGGAGAGAGGAACACTGAAGCTTTCTTT. Its translation: CASSGERNTEAFF. Looking up the rest from reference TRBV2 and TRBJ1-1 gives the full variable domain: EPEVTQTPSHQVTQMGQEVILRCVPISNHLYFYWYRQILGQKVEFLVSFYNNEISEKSEIFDDQFSVERPDGSNFTLKIRSTKLEDSAMYFCASSGERNTEAFFGQGTRLTVV.

This clone was detected a few times. This chain joins TRBV28 and TRBJ2-5; D possibly corresponds to TRBD1 (5 bases). CDR1 and CDR2 (germline): MDHEN, SYDVKM. V was clipped by 1 base and J by 2 bases, with 5 bases between them. The CDR3 extends over 13 amino acids. CDR3 coding DNA: TGTGCCAGCAGTTTATCAGGGCAAGAGACCCAGTACTTC. Amino acid sequence: CASSLSGQETQYF.

The chain recombines TRBV10-3 with TRBJ2-5; maybe TRBD2 (7 bases). V was trimmed by 5 bases and J by 5 bases, leaving 12 bases between them. The CDR3 length is 13 residues. Germline V gene lookup returns CDR1 ENHRY and CDR2 SYGVKD. The CDR3 loop reads CAISWRGQETQYF. In DNA, the CDR3 is TGTGCCATCAGTTGGCGGGGGCAGGAGACCCAGTACTTC.

The J gene is TRBJ1-2, the V gene TRBV5-1, with a possible D match to TRBD1 (6 bases). The CDR3 runs 13 residues. Germline-derived CDR1 and CDR2 are SGHRS and YFSETQ. V shed 0 bases and J shed 6 bases, with 9 bases lying between them. The CDR3 here is CASSLGTEHGYTF. As DNA, the CDR3 is TGCGCCAGCAGCTTGGGGACAGAGCATGGCTACACCTTC.

The chain combines TRBV14 with TRBJ2-1; D possibly matches TRBD1 or TRBD2 (5 bases each). CDR3 length equals 15 residues. V lost 2 bases to trimming and J lost 2 bases, with 10 bases between them. Germline V lookup: CDR1 SGHDN, CDR2 FVKESK. CDR3 loop: CASSQRGVTYNEQFF. The CDR3 DNA sequence: TGTGCCAGCAGCCAACGAGGGGTCACCTACAATGAGCAGTTCTTC.

This chain connects TRBV19 to TRBJ2-7; D gene unclear. Germline CDR1 LNHDA, CDR2 SQIVND (reference sequence). CDR3 length: 12 residues. Trimming cost V 3 bases and J 6 bases, with 9 bases left between them. CDR3 bases: TGTGCCAGTAGTATCCCGGGTGGCGAGCAGTACTTC. It yields the protein CASSIPGGEQYF.

V is TRBV29-1 and J is TRBJ2-5; 9 nucleotides agree with TRBD2. Germline CDR1 SQVTM, CDR2 ANQGSEA. V trimming: 5 bases; J trimming: 3 bases; junction bases outside the gene matches: 10. The CDR3 length is 15 residues. This CDR3 is CSVLKNPSGKETQYF. CDR3 DNA: TGCAGCGTTCTCAAGAATCCTAGCGGGAAAGAGACCCAGTACTTC.

V gene TRBV29-1 combines with J gene TRBJ1-2; D is uncertain. CDR3 length: 12 amino acids. Germline CDR1 SQVTM, CDR2 ANQGSEA. V was clipped by 3 bases and J by 1 base, with 6 bases between them. CDR3 nucleotide sequence: TGCAGCGTTGAGGGGTTTAACTATGGCTACACCTTC. Its protein product is CSVEGFNYGYTF.

V and J are TRBV30 and TRBJ2-7; 10 bases are shared with TRBD2. V gave up 2 bases and J gave up 4 bases; unmatched junction bases: 14. The CDR3 is 17 amino acids. Germline V gene lookup returns CDR1 GTSNPN and CDR2 SVGIG (reference sequence). CDR3 protein: CAWSPLELAGASYEQYF. The CDR3 DNA reads as TGTGCCTGGAGTCCGTTAGAGCTAGCGGGGGCCTCGTACGAGCAGTACTTC. The full variable domain, with the rest looked up from reference TRBV30 and TRBJ2-7, is SQTIHQWPATLVQPVGSPLSLECTVEGTSNPNLYWYRQAAGRGLQLLFYSVGIGQISSEVPQNLSASRPQDRQFILSSKKLLLSDSGFYLCAWSPLELAGASYEQYFGPGTRLTVT.

The chain has TRBV30 and TRBJ2-3, with D uncertain. Trimming shortened V by 4 bases and J by 3 bases, and 14 bases separated the two germline ends. In germline, CDR1 is GTSNPN, CDR2 SVGIG (reference sequence). This CDR3 has 14 residues. CDR3 nucleotides: TGTGCCTGGAATTCCATCGTCCCTACAGATACGCAGTATTTT. This encodes CAWNSIVPTDTQYF. The whole variable domain, remainder taken from reference TRBV30 and TRBJ2-3, is SQTIHQWPATLVQPVGSPLSLECTVEGTSNPNLYWYRQAAGRGLQLLFYSVGIGQISSEVPQNLSASRPQDRQFILSSKKLLLSDSGFYLCAWNSIVPTDTQYFGPGTRLTVL.

This clone is labeled as medium-sized. The chain uses TRBV7-2 and TRBJ1-6, with a possible D match to TRBD1 (6 bases). Per the germline V gene, CDR1 is SGHTA and CDR2 is FQGNSA. V lost 3 bases to trimming and J lost 10 bases, with 13 bases between them. The CDR3 runs 14 residues. The CDR3 sequence: CASSFAGERSPLHF. Here the CDR3 DNA reads TGTGCCAGCAGCTTCGCAGGGGAAAGGTCACCCCTCCACTTT.

The chain combines TRBV29-1 with TRBJ1-1; D may be TRBD1 (6 bases). Germline values: CDR1 SQVTM, CDR2 ANQGSEA. Trimming cost V 1 base and J 1 base, with 10 bases left between them. This CDR3 is built from 14 residues. For the CDR3, the DNA is TGCAGCGTTGAAGTACAGGGAAAGAACACTGAAGCTTTCTTT. It yields the protein CSVEVQGKNTEAFF. The full variable domain, completed using reference TRBV29-1 and TRBJ1-1, is SAVISQKPSRDICQRGTSLTIQCQVDSQVTMMFWYRQQPGQSLTLIATANQGSEATYESGFVIDKFPISRPNLTFSTLTVSNMSPEDSSIYLCSVEVQGKNTEAFFGQGTRLTVV.